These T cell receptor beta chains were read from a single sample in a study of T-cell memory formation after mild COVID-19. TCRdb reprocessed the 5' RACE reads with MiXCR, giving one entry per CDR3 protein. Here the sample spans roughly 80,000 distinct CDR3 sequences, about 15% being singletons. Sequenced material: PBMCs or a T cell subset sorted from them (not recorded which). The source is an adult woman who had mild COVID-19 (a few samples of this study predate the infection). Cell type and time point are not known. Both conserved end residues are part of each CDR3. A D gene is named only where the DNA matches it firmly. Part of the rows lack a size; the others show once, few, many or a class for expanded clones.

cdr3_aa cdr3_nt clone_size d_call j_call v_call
CASMDRTGRGEQFF TGTGCCAGCATGGACAGGACAGGCCGTGGGGAGCAGTTCTTC NA TRBD1 TRBJ2-1 TRBV2
CSAPLTSGGPYNEQFF TGCAGTGCTCCTCTGACTAGCGGGGGGCCCTACAATGAGCAGTTCTTC NA TRBD2 TRBJ2-1 TRBV20-1
CASSGGDTEAFF TGCGCCAGCAGCGGGGGGGACACTGAAGCTTTCTTT many NA TRBJ1-1 TRBV5-1
CASSLSADTQYF TGTGCCAGCAGCTTGAGCGCAGATACGCAGTATTTT NA NA TRBJ2-3 TRBV7-9
CASSLAHATGEGSDEQYF TGTGCCAGCAGCTTAGCACATGCTACGGGGGAGGGTAGCGACGAGCAGTACTTC NA TRBD2 TRBJ2-7 TRBV7-9
CASRGQNTDTQYF TGTGCCAGCAGGGGTCAGAACACAGATACGCAGTATTTT few NA TRBJ2-3 TRBV12-3/TRBV12-4
CATSDWSGGSYNEQFF TGTGCCACCAGTGATTGGAGCGGGGGGTCCTACAATGAGCAGTTCTTC NA TRBD2 TRBJ2-1 TRBV24-1
CSARGTAAYEQYF TGCAGTGCTAGAGGGACAGCCGCCTACGAGCAGTACTTC NA NA TRBJ2-7 TRBV20-1
CASSQEVGFNSYEQYF TGCGCCAGCAGCCAAGAGGTAGGATTCAACTCCTACGAGCAGTACTTC many NA TRBJ2-7 TRBV4-1
CASSPLEGTNQPQHF TGTGCCAGCAGTCCGCTCGAGGGTACCAATCAGCCCCAGCATTTT few NA TRBJ1-5 TRBV6-6
CASSIGTGAYEQYF TGCGCCAGCAGCATCGGGACAGGGGCCTACGAGCAGTACTTC few TRBD1 TRBJ2-7 TRBV5-1
CASSPSGVGAYEQYF TGTGCCAGCAGCCCCTCCGGGGTGGGGGCCTACGAGCAGTACTTC NA NA TRBJ2-7 TRBV3-1
CASRATFTDTQYF TGTGCCAGCAGAGCAACCTTCACAGATACGCAGTATTTT few NA TRBJ2-3 TRBV7-3
CASSPRLSGETDTQYF TGTGCCAGCAGCCCTCGGTTGAGCGGAGAGACAGATACGCAGTATTTT few NA TRBJ2-3 TRBV7-8
CASSPVGENTGELFF TGTGCCAGCAGTCCTGTCGGGGAAAACACCGGGGAGCTGTTTTTT NA NA TRBJ2-2 TRBV27
CSVGSHYGYTF TGCAGCGTTGGCAGTCACTATGGCTACACCTTC few NA TRBJ1-2 TRBV29-1
CASSYLTPTGTDTQYF TGTGCCAGCAGTTACCTCACTCCCACTGGCACAGATACGCAGTATTTT NA NA TRBJ2-3 TRBV6-6
CSAPLTNTEAFF TGCAGTGCTCCCCTGACGAACACTGAAGCTTTCTTT NA NA TRBJ1-1 TRBV20-1
CASSLDNTEAFF TGTGCCAGCAGTTTAGATAACACTGAAGCTTTCTTT few NA TRBJ1-1 TRBV12-3/TRBV12-4
CSATTGTSGRGEQFF TGCAGTGCTACAACCGGGACTAGCGGGAGAGGTGAGCAGTTCTTC few TRBD2 TRBJ2-1 TRBV20-1
CASRLAGGGNYGYTF TGTGCCAGCAGATTAGCGGGCGGCGGGAACTATGGCTACACCTTC NA NA TRBJ1-2 TRBV7-9
CASSLVDTSYEQYF TGTGCCAGCAGCTTGGTGGACACCTCCTACGAGCAGTACTTC NA NA TRBJ2-7 TRBV5-5
CASSRATDNEQFF TGTGCCAGCTCACGGGCTACTGACAATGAGCAGTTCTTC NA NA TRBJ2-1 TRBV18
CASSVLGGATEAFF TGTGCCAGCAGTGTGCTAGGGGGGGCTACTGAAGCTTTCTTT many NA TRBJ1-1 TRBV6-4
CASSHGTFGTGELFF TGTGCCAGTAGTCACGGGACATTTGGTACCGGGGAGCTGTTTTTT few NA TRBJ2-2 TRBV19
CSARDLERENNEQFF TGCAGTGCTAGAGATCTCGAGCGGGAGAACAATGAGCAGTTCTTC few TRBD2 TRBJ2-1 TRBV20-1
CATSRGPIAGPSTDTQYF TGTGCCACCAGCAGAGGACCCATTGCGGGCCCGAGCACAGATACGCAGTATTTT many NA TRBJ2-3 TRBV15
CASSFGAATEQFF TGTGCCAGCAGTTTCGGTGCAGCCACTGAGCAGTTCTTC few NA TRBJ2-1 TRBV12-3/TRBV12-4
CASTLWDGELFF TGTGCCAGCACCCTTTGGGACGGGGAGCTGTTTTTT few NA TRBJ2-2 TRBV5-5
CASSSSGTGAEPFYEQYF TGTGCCAGCAGCTCGTCCGGGACAGGGGCCGAACCCTTCTACGAGCAGTACTTC few TRBD1 TRBJ2-7 TRBV7-6
CASSLRDGYEQYF TGTGCCAGCAGTTTAAGGGACGGATACGAGCAGTACTTC few NA TRBJ2-7 TRBV12-3/TRBV12-4
CASSYHTLAGGYNEQFF TGCGCCAGCAGCTATCACACTTTAGCGGGAGGCTACAATGAGCAGTTCTTC NA TRBD2 TRBJ2-1 TRBV5-1
CASSPHLGGATVYNEQFF TGTGCCAGCAGCCCGCACCTCGGGGGGGCCACAGTCTACAATGAGCAGTTCTTC few TRBD2 TRBJ2-1 TRBV11-2
CASSSFLGDTQYF TGTGCCAGCAGCTCTTTTTTGGGGGATACGCAGTATTTT few NA TRBJ2-3 TRBV7-8
CATYDVGEQYF TGTGCCACCTATGATGTGGGCGAGCAGTACTTC few NA TRBJ2-7 TRBV27
CAWSVGDPGGYTF TGTGCCTGGAGTGTTGGGGATCCAGGGGGCTACACCTTC few NA TRBJ1-2 TRBV30
CSARGLVNEQFF TGCAGTGCTAGAGGACTAGTCAATGAGCAGTTCTTC many NA TRBJ2-1 TRBV20-1
CATSDYRTSGNNEQFF TGTGCCACCAGTGATTACAGGACTAGCGGGAACAATGAGCAGTTCTTC NA TRBD2 TRBJ2-1 TRBV24-1
CASSLVSGGGDTQYF TGCGCCAGCAGCTTGGTATCGGGGGGTGGAGATACGCAGTATTTT NA TRBD2 TRBJ2-3 TRBV5-1
CATSDLGNTGELFF TGTGCCACCAGTGATTTGGGGAACACCGGGGAGCTGTTTTTT few NA TRBJ2-2 TRBV24-1
CASSQTTTGNYGYTF TGCGCCAGCAGCCAAACCACGACGGGAAACTATGGCTACACCTTC few NA TRBJ1-2 TRBV4-1
CASSSDSLTYEQYF TGTGCCAGCAGCTCGGACTCACTGACCTACGAGCAGTACTTC NA NA TRBJ2-7 TRBV12-3/TRBV12-4
CASSTGQREKLFF TGTGCCAGCAGTACGGGACAGCGTGAAAAACTGTTTTTT NA TRBD1 TRBJ1-4 TRBV28
CATSDPDTGHYEQYF TGTGCCACCAGTGATCCCGATACGGGGCACTACGAGCAGTACTTC NA NA TRBJ2-7 TRBV24-1
CASSHESGLVGELFF TGTGCCAGCAGCCACGAATCGGGACTCGTCGGGGAGCTGTTTTTT NA NA TRBJ2-2 TRBV4-2
CASSFYRGRTEAFF TGTGCCAGCAGCTTTTACAGGGGGCGTACTGAAGCTTTCTTT many TRBD1 TRBJ1-1 TRBV7-2
CASSPPGSYEQYF TGTGCCAGCTCACCTCCCGGGTCCTACGAGCAGTACTTC NA NA TRBJ2-7 TRBV18
CASKTPRYYGYTF TGTGCCAGCAAAACCCCGCGGTACTATGGCTACACCTTC few NA TRBJ1-2 TRBV6-2/TRBV6-3
CASSYGTGRQGYEQYF TGTGCCAGCAGTTACGGGACAGGGCGTCAGGGGTACGAGCAGTACTTC NA TRBD1 TRBJ2-7 TRBV6-6
CASSFIQVNTGELFF TGTGCCAGCAGCTTTATCCAGGTCAACACCGGGGAGCTGTTTTTT few NA TRBJ2-2 TRBV7-2
CAAGDAAYEQYF TGTGCCGCAGGAGACGCTGCCTACGAGCAGTACTTC NA NA TRBJ2-7 TRBV24-1
CSVGGFPGQEGSPSSGANVLTF TGCAGCGTTGGAGGATTTCCGGGACAGGAAGGTTCTCCGAGCTCTGGGGCCAACGTCCTGACTTTC few TRBD1 TRBJ2-6 TRBV29-1
CASSAVADTQYF TGTGCCAGCAGCGCGGTCGCAGATACGCAGTATTTT NA NA TRBJ2-3 TRBV7-9
CASSYGHEQYF TGTGCCAGCAGTTACGGGCACGAGCAGTACTTC many NA TRBJ2-7 TRBV6-5
CASSGISGGAYEQYF TGCGCCAGCAGCGGAATTAGCGGGGGGGCCTACGAGCAGTACTTC few TRBD2 TRBJ2-7 TRBV5-1
CASSPGVHSNQPQHF TGCGCCAGCAGCCCAGGGGTCCATAGCAATCAGCCCCAGCATTTT NA NA TRBJ1-5 TRBV4-1
CASSQDLLGTEAFF TGCGCCAGCAGCCAAGATTTATTGGGGACTGAAGCTTTCTTT NA NA TRBJ1-1 TRBV4-1
CATSRDRGWAYNEQFF TGTGCCACCAGCAGAGATAGAGGGTGGGCCTACAATGAGCAGTTCTTC NA NA TRBJ2-1 TRBV15
CASSPEPAGNTQYF TGCGCCAGCAGCCCCGAGCCCGCGGGGAATACGCAGTATTTT NA NA TRBJ2-3 TRBV5-1